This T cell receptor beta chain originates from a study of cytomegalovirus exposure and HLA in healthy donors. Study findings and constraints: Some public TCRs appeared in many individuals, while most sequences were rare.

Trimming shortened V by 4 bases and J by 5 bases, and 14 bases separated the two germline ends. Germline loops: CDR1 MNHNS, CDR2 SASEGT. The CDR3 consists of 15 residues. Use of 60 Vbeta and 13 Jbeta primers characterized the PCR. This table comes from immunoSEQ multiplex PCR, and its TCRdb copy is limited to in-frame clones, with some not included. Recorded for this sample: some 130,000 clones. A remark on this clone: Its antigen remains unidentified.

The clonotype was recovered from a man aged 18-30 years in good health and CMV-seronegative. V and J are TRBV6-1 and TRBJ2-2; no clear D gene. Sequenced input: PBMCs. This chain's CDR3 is CASSGPAVGTGELFF. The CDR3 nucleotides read TGTGCCAGCAGTGGGCCCGCGGTAGGAACCGGGGAGCTGTTTTTT.